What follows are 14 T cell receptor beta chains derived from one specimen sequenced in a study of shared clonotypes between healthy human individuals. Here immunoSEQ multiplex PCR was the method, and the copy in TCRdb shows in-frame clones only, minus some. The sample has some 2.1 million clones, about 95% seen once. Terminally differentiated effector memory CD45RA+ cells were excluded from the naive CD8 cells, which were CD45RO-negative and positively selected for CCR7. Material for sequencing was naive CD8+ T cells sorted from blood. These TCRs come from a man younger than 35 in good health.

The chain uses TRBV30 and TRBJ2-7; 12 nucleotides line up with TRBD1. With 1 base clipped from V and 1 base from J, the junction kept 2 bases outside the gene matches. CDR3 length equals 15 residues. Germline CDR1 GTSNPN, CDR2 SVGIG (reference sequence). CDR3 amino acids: CAWSEGQGASYEQYF. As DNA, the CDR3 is TGTGCCTGGAGTGAGGGACAGGGGGCATCCTACGAGCAGTACTTC.

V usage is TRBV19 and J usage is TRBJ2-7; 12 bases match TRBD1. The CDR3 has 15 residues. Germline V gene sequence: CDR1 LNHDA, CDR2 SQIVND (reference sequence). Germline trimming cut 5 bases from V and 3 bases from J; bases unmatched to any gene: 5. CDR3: CASSPGQGAFYEQYF. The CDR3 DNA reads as TGTGCCAGTAGTCCGGGACAGGGGGCTTTCTACGAGCAGTACTTC.

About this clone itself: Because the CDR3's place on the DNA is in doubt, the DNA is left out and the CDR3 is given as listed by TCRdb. The CDR3 here is CASSEWGTGSWNEKLFF. The gene calls are TRBV21-1 and TRBJ1-4; the listed D gene, TRBD1, was not tested against the DNA. TRBV21-1 is listed as a pseudogene. The CDR3 is 17 amino acids in total, end residues counted.

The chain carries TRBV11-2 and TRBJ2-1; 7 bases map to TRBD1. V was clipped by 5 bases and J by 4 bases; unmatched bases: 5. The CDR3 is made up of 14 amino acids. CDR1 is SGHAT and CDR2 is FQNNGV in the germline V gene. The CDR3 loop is CASSQDRVYNEQFF. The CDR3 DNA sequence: TGTGCCAGCAGCCAAGACAGGGTATACAATGAGCAGTTCTTC.

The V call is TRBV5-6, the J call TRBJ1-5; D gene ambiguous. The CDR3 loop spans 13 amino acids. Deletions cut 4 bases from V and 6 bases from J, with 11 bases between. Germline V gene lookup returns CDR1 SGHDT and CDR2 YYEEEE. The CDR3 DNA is TGTGCCAGCAGCCCAGGTGGGAGTCAGCCCCAGCATTTT. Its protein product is CASSPGGSQPQHF.

The CDR3 coding sequence is TGTGCCAGCAGCTATACAGGGAATAACTATGGCTACACCTTC. Protein product: CASSYTGNNYGYTF. This chain joins TRBV13 and TRBJ1-2; possible D gene TRBD1, 6 bases. The germline V gene encodes CDR1 PRHDT and CDR2 FYEKMQ (reference sequence). The CDR3 sequence is 14 residues long. V lost 4 bases and J 1 base, leaving 10 bases between the germline ends.

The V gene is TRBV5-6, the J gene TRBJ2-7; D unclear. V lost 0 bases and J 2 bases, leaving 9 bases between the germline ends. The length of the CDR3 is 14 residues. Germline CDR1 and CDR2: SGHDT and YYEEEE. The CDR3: CASSLDSHTYEQYF. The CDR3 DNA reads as TGTGCCAGCAGCTTGGACTCTCACACCTACGAGCAGTACTTC.

The CDR3 DNA reads TGTGCCAGCAACTCAGGGGCCACACACTCCTACGAGCAGTACTTC. It yields the protein CASNSGATHSYEQYF. V usage is TRBV7-2 and J usage is TRBJ2-7, with D possibly matching TRBD1 (6 bases). Between the trimmed V and J ends, which lost 7 bases and 0 bases, there was a span of 16 bases. Per germline, CDR1 SGHTA and CDR2 FQGNSA. This CDR3 is built from 15 residues.

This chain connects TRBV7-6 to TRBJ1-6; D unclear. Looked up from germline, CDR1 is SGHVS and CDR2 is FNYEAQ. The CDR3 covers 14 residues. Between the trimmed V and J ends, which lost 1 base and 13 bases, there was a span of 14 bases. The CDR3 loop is CASSLGRSPGPLHF. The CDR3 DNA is TGTGCCAGCAGCTTAGGTCGGAGCCCGGGGCCCCTCCACTTT.

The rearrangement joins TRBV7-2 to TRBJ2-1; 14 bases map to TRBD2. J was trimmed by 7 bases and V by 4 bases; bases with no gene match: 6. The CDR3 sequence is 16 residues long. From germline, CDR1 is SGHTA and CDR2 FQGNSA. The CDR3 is CASSSGLAGGLNEQFF. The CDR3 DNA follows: TGTGCCAGCAGCTCAGGACTAGCGGGAGGCCTAAATGAGCAGTTCTTC.

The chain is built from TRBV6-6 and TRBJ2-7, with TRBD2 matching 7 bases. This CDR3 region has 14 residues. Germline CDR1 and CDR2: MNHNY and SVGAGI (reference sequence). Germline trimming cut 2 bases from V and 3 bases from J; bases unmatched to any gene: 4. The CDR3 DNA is TGTGCCAGCAGTTACGACGCTAGCGGCTACGAGCAGTACTTC. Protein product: CASSYDASGYEQYF.

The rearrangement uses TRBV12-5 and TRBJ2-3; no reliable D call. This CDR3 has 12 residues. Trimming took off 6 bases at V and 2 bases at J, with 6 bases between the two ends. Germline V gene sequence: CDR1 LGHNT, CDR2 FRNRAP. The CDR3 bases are TGTGCTAGTGGACCCTCCACAGATACGCAGTATTTT. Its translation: CASGPSTDTQYF. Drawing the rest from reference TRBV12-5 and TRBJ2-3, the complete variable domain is DARVTQTPRHKVTEMGQEVTMRCQPILGHNTVFWYRQTMMQGLELLAYFRNRAPLDDSGMPKDRFSAEMPDATLATLKIQPSEPRDSAVYFCASGPSTDTQYFGPGTRLTVL.

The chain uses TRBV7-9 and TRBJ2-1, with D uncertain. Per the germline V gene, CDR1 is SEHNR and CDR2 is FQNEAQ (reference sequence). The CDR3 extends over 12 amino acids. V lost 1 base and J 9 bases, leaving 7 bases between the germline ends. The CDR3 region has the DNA TGTGCCAGCAGCTTAGGGGCCCCTGAGCAGTTCTTC. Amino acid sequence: CASSLGAPEQFF.

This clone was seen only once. The CDR3 DNA reads TGTGCCTGGAGTCTGTGGGATGCAGATACGCAGTATTTT. Its protein product is CAWSLWDADTQYF. V and J are TRBV30 and TRBJ2-3, with D hard to call. The V end was cut by 2 bases, the J end by 4 bases, with 10 bases between. The CDR3 spans 13 residues. The V gene's germline CDR1 is GTSNPN and CDR2 SVGIG (reference sequence).